This T cell receptor (beta chain) was captured in a study of blood T cell repertoires in COVID-19. About the study: COVID-19 samples, acute and convalescent, were from the United States, Italy and Spain.

This CDR3 comprises 13 residues. V was shortened by 3 bases and J by 5 bases, with 10 bases between the two germline ends. Per the authors' pipeline: Estimation of nucleated cell counts was performed using reference gene primer amplification. Assay: immunoSEQ multiplex PCR; the TCRdb copy retains only in-frame clones and omits some. For V, J and clone size, that table is used; D and trimming come from the DNA. The table includes some 150,000 clones, about 83% detected once. Seattle enrolled patients during active infection and tracked them longitudinally. This TCR was recovered from a woman in her sixties or seventies with COVID-19, enrolled during active disease. The sample comprised peripheral blood. The chain employs TRBV12-3 or TRBV12-4 and TRBJ1-1, with no clear D. CDR3 nucleotide sequence: TGTGCCAGCAGTTTTGCAGGTAGGACTGAAGCTTTCTTT. Protein product: CASSFAGRTEAFF.